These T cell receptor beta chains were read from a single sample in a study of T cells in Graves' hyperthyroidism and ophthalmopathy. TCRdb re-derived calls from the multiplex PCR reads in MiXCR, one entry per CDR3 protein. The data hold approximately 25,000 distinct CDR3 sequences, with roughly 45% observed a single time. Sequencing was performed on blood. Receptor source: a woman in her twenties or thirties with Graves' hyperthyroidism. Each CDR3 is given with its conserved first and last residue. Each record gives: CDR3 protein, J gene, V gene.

CASSQDSHRAPYEQYF | TRBJ2-7 | TRBV4-2
CAGSSTGGQETQDF | TRBJ2-5 | TRBV5-1
CASSSGQGGVTEACF | TRBJ1-1 | TRBV5-1
CASNAATNEQFF | TRBJ2-1 | TRBV6-1
CASSTEGAVEQFF | TRBJ2-1 | TRBV7-9
CSAPTSGGADTQFF | TRBJ2-1 | TRBV20-1
CGGSTSRNEQYF | TRBJ2-7 | TRBV11-1
CASRKEPNTYEQYF | TRBJ2-7 | TRBV6-1
CSAPQRGQPQHF | TRBJ1-5 | TRBV20-1
CASRLGTSAINEQFF | TRBJ2-1 | TRBV6-1
CASSLERLDTQFF | TRBJ2-1 | TRBV7-2
CASSLELVGSTDTQYF | TRBJ2-3 | TRBV5-4
CASSVGSGSGTEAFF | TRBJ1-1 | TRBV9
CASSTLTGNTEAFF | TRBJ1-1 | TRBV7-9
CASSLEADFNEQFF | TRBJ2-1 | TRBV7-2
CSVADSEVGYTF | TRBJ1-2 | TRBV29-1
CASNPGPGTGVFTYEQYF | TRBJ2-7 | TRBV5-5
CASSVSAENIQYF | TRBJ2-4 | TRBV27
CSALRDGTEAFF | TRBJ1-1 | TRBV20-1
CASSSASGDDGYTF | TRBJ1-2 | TRBV5-1
CASSQVLGVPQYF | TRBJ2-5 | TRBV14
CGVWTGAQETQYF | TRBJ2-5 | TRBV29-1
CASSTASGMGTDTQYF | TRBJ2-3 | TRBV7-8